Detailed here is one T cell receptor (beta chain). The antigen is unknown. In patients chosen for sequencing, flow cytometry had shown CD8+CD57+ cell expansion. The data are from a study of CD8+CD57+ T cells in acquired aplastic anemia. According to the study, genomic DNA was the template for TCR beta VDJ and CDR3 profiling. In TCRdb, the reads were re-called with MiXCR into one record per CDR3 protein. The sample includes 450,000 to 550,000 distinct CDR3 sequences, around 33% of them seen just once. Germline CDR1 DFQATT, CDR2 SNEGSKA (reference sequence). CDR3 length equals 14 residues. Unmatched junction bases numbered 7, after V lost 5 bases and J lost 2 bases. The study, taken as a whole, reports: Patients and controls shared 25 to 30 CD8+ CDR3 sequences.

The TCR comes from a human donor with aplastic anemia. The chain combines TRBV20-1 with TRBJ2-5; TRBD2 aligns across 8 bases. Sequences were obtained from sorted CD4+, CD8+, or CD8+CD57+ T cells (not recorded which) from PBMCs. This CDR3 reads CSAGLAGGQETQYF. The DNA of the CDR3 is TGCAGTGCTGGACTAGCTGGGGGGCAAGAGACCCAGTACTTC.